One sample yielded the 11 T cell receptor beta chains listed below, sequenced in a study of glioma-infiltrating T cells. The iRepertoire nested amplicon-rescue multiplex PCR amplified TCR alpha and beta CDR3s from RNA. Each CDR3 protein is one row after TCRdb ran MiXCR on the multiplex PCR reads. The top ten hold 5% to 8% of the sample, which has about 45,000 distinct CDR3 sequences, 20% to 25% seen once. Sequenced sample: glioma tissue, nonneoplastic brain tissue, or PBMCs (not recorded which). The receptors originated from a human donor with low-grade glioma or glioblastoma, undergoing nonglioma brain surgery, or in good health (not recorded which).

The J gene is TRBJ2-7, the V gene TRBV7-9, with D perhaps TRBD2 (5 bases). V lost 4 bases to trimming and J lost 7 bases, with 23 bases between them. The CDR3 is 16 residues long. The germline V gene encodes CDR1 SEHNR and CDR2 FQNEAQ (reference sequence). This CDR3 is CASSSRYPSSYNEQYV. The DNA for the CDR3 is TGTGCCAGCAGCTCCAGGTACCCTAGCTCCTACAATGAGCAGTACGTC.

Many counts were recorded for this clonotype. The genes are TRBV24-1 and TRBJ1-5, with D perhaps matching TRBD1 (5 bases). The germline V gene has CDR1 KGHDR and CDR2 SFDVKD. V was clipped by 8 bases and J by 1 base, with 20 bases between them. CDR3 length: 17 amino acids. CDR3 bases: TGTGCCACCATCCGGGACCAACTTAATTCAAGCAATCAGCCCCAGCATTTT. Its translation is CATIRDQLNSSNQPQHF.

About this clonotype: A single base separates this from a much larger clone, so it may be a read error. The rearrangement joins TRBV18 to TRBJ1-6; no clear D gene. V was trimmed by 2 bases and J by 8 bases, leaving 10 bases between them. Germline values: CDR1 KGHSH, CDR2 LQKENI. The CDR3 totals 14 residues. CDR3 in DNA: TGTGCCAGCTCACCATCAGAGACTTATTCACCCCTCCACTTT. It yields the protein CASSPSETYSPLHF.

This clonotype occurred many times. The V call is TRBV19, the J call TRBJ1-5; 8 nucleotides align to TRBD1. V lost 0 bases to trimming and J lost 5 bases; unmatched junction nucleotides: 18. The CDR3 is 20 residues long. Germline V gene lookup returns CDR1 LNHDA and CDR2 SQIVND (reference sequence). The CDR3 sequence is CASSIDNRDRPSELYQPQHF. CDR3 nucleotide sequence: TGTGCCAGTAGTATAGACAACCGGGACAGGCCTTCCGAGCTTTATCAGCCCCAGCATTTT.

This clonotype was seen at least ten times. This chain links TRBV20-1 with TRBJ2-7; 8 nucleotides line up with TRBD1. There are 15 residues in the CDR3. Germline-derived CDR1 and CDR2 are DFQATT and SNEGSKA (reference sequence). J lost 4 bases, V lost 3 bases, and 11 bases had no gene match. The CDR3 region is CSARGPGQALYEQYF. CDR3 in DNA: TGCAGTGCTAGGGGGCCGGGACAGGCGTTATACGAGCAGTACTTC.

This clonotype was observed many times. This chain connects TRBV4-3 to TRBJ2-1; D ambiguous. This CDR3 is 13 amino acids long. Per the germline V gene, CDR1 is LGHNA and CDR2 is YSLEER. Trimming removed 3 bases from V and 3 bases from J, with 6 bases in between. The CDR3 DNA reads TGCGCCAGCAGCCATTCCAACTACAATGAGCAGTTCTTC. It encodes CASSHSNYNEQFF.

The genes are TRBV27 and TRBJ2-7; D unresolved. Germline CDR1 MNHEY, CDR2 SMNVEV (reference sequence). This CDR3 region has 13 residues. The ends were cut back, 6 bases at V and 4 bases at J, with 13 bases in the middle. The CDR3 nucleotides are TGTGCCAGCAGGAGACTGAGCCCATACGAGCAGTACTTC. The encoded protein is CASRRLSPYEQYF.

The sample holds a few counts of this clonotype. The rearrangement links TRBV3-1 to TRBJ2-5, with D maybe TRBD1 (5 bases). The V gene's germline CDR1 is LGHDT and CDR2 YNNKEL (reference sequence). Trimming removed 5 bases from V and 3 bases from J, with 13 bases in between. The CDR3 contains 14 residues. CDR3 sequence reads: CASSRGLMKETQYF. The DNA for the CDR3 is TGTGCCAGCAGCAGGGGCTTGATGAAAGAGACCCAGTACTTC.

Turning to this clonotype: Just one base apart from a much larger clone, this may be a read error. The chain uses TRBV6-5 and TRBJ2-7; unclear D gene. The CDR3 spans 11 residues. Germline V gene data show CDR1 as MNHEY and CDR2 as SVGAGI. V lost 2 bases, J lost 9 bases, and 8 bases lay in between. The CDR3 DNA is TGTGCCAGCAGTTACATGGACGGGCAGTACTTC. Residues: CASSYMDGQYF.

This clonotype occurred many times. V gene TRBV5-4 combines with J gene TRBJ1-6; D unclear. Germline CDR1 is SGHNT and CDR2 is YYREEE (reference sequence). V was shortened by 4 bases and J by 0 bases, with 8 bases between the two germline ends. The CDR3 runs 15 residues. The CDR3 nucleotides are TGTGCCAGCAGCGCCAAGGGCTCCTATAATTCACCCCTCCACTTT. Amino acids: CASSAKGSYNSPLHF.

Many counts were recorded for this clonotype. The chain combines TRBV7-9 with TRBJ2-7, with TRBD2 as a possible D gene (5 bases). The CDR3 has 13 residues. Looked up from germline, CDR1 is SEHNR and CDR2 is FQNEAQ (reference sequence). The V and J ends lost 0 bases and 6 bases respectively, with 9 bases between them. This CDR3 is CASSLAGSSEQYF. CDR3 nucleotides: TGTGCCAGCAGCTTAGCTGGGAGTTCCGAGCAGTACTTC.